Below, 31 T cell receptor beta chains from the same sample are listed, as sequenced in a study of CD8 T cells in Susac syndrome (dated by TCRdb to between 2018 and 2021). The library was made by the immunoSEQ multiplex PCR assay. RNA was extracted with the RNeasy kit and roughly 0.45 to 1 ug was reverse transcribed using random hexamers. In TCRdb, the public reads were trimmed at Q25 with fastp and aligned with MiXCR, with productive beta chains retained. Rows with a matching CDR3 protein are joined into one entry that keeps the most common DNA and genes. Across this sample there are under 95,000 distinct CDR3 sequences, with more than 85% seen only once. The ten largest clonotypes hold 0.4% to 0.5% of the sample. Input material: CD8+ T cells from PBMCs. These receptors all come from a human donor with Susac syndrome.

This chain uses TRBV6-2 or TRBV6-3 with TRBJ2-7; D might be TRBD1 (6 bases). This CDR3 is 15 amino acids long. V dropped 7 bases and J dropped 0 bases, with 16 bases sitting between them. Germline-derived CDR1 and CDR2 are MNHEY and SVGEGT. In DNA form, the CDR3 reads TGTGCCAGCACCTATGGGCAGGGGTACTCCTACGAGCAGTACTTC. It yields the protein CASTYGQGYSYEQYF.

The genes are TRBV4-2 and TRBJ2-1, with 8 bases that match TRBD1. The length of the CDR3 is 13 residues. With 0 bases clipped from V and 11 bases from J, the junction kept 3 bases outside the gene matches. In germline, CDR1 is LGHNA, CDR2 YNFKEQ. This CDR3 is CASSQEQGDKQFF. The CDR3 nucleotides read TGTGCCAGCAGCCAAGAACAGGGGGATAAGCAGTTCTTC.

This clonotype was observed a few times. This chain joins TRBV5-1 and TRBJ2-7; unclear D gene. V lost 7 bases and J lost 7, with 6 bases in between. Germline V gene data show CDR1 as SGHRS and CDR2 as YFSETQ. The CDR3 is 9 amino acids. DNA for the CDR3: TGCGCCAGCCCAGGAGAGCAGTACTTC. It encodes CASPGEQYF.

This chain connects TRBV20-1 to TRBJ2-3; 11 bases align to TRBD2. The CDR3 runs to 16 residues. Germline values: CDR1 DFQATT, CDR2 SNEGSKA (reference sequence). With V trimmed by 1 base and J by 4 bases, 7 bases remained unmatched. The CDR3 DNA reads TGCAGTGCTAGAGTATTAGCGGGAGGGATCTCAGATACGCAGTATTTT. This gives the protein CSARVLAGGISDTQYF.

This rearrangement joins TRBV29-1 to TRBJ2-5, with 11 bases fitting TRBD2. Trimming took 6 bases from V and 4 from J; bases not matched to a gene: 7. The CDR3 runs 14 residues. CDR1 and CDR2 from the germline V gene are SQVTM and ANQGSEA. CDR3 nucleotide sequence: TGCAGCGTGCCGAAGGGACTAGCGGTAGAGACCCAGTACTTC. Amino acid sequence: CSVPKGLAVETQYF. The whole variable domain, filled in from reference TRBV29-1 and TRBJ2-5, reads SAVISQKPSRDICQRGTSLTIQCQVDSQVTMMFWYRQQPGQSLTLIATANQGSEATYESGFVIDKFPISRPNLTFSTLTVSNMSPEDSSIYLCSVPKGLAVETQYFGPGTRLLVL.

The chain employs TRBV20-1 and TRBJ2-1, with a tentative D call TRBD2 (6 bases). The CDR3 runs to 15 residues. The germline V gene encodes CDR1 DFQATT and CDR2 SNEGSKA (reference sequence). Deletions cut 3 bases from V and 2 bases from J, with 14 bases between. The CDR3 DNA is TGCAGTGCTAGGACACCCTCGGGGGCCTACAATGAGCAGTTCTTC. Amino acids: CSARTPSGAYNEQFF.

The chain employs TRBV29-1 and TRBJ2-1, with a tentative D call TRBD1 (6 bases). This CDR3 has 13 residues. In germline, CDR1 is SQVTM, CDR2 ANQGSEA. Trimming pared 5 bases from V and 0 bases from J, leaving 8 bases between. The CDR3 reads CSVPGHSYNEQFF. The CDR3 DNA reads as TGCAGCGTTCCGGGACACTCCTACAATGAGCAGTTCTTC.

In DNA form, the CDR3 reads TGCAGTGTTGGACAGCTGGAGACCCAGTACTTC. Translating it yields CSVGQLETQYF. The chain recombines TRBV20-1 with TRBJ2-5; TRBD1 is a possible D gene (6 bases). Trimming took 7 bases from V and 5 from J, leaving 11 bases between them. Germline V CDR1 and CDR2: DFQATT, SNEGSKA (reference sequence). CDR3 length: 11 residues.

The genes are TRBV20-1 and TRBJ1-2; tentative D call: TRBD1 (5 bases). This CDR3 is 16 amino acids long. CDR1 is DFQATT and CDR2 is SNEGSKA in the germline V gene (reference sequence). Trimming removed 0 bases at V and 3 bases at J, with 17 bases between. The CDR3 nucleotides read TGCAGTGCTAGAGATCCTGAGGCAGGGCCGTACTATGGCTACACCTTC. The encoded protein is CSARDPEAGPYYGYTF.

The chain uses TRBV29-1 and TRBJ2-7; TRBD2 matches 10 bases. The CDR3 is 13 residues long. The germline V gene has CDR1 SQVTM and CDR2 ANQGSEA. V lost 6 bases and J lost 4; bases outside the gene matches: 6. In DNA, the CDR3 is TGCAGCGTCCTAGCGGGAGTAGGGTACGAGCAGTACTTC. As protein: CSVLAGVGYEQYF.

The chain couples TRBV29-1 to TRBJ2-2; no firm D call. The CDR3 loop spans 12 amino acids. Germline CDR1 SQVTM, CDR2 ANQGSEA. V lost 2 bases, J lost 3 bases, and 4 bases lay in between. The CDR3 is CSVEIDTGELFF. The CDR3 DNA follows: TGCAGCGTTGAAATCGACACCGGGGAGCTGTTTTTT.

This clonotype was seen once. This chain uses TRBV5-1 with TRBJ1-5; 9 nucleotides agree with TRBD1. Germline lookup yields CDR1 SGHRS and CDR2 YFSETQ. V was pared by 0 bases and J by 7 bases, with 8 bases of the junction left unmatched. This CDR3 spans 16 amino acids. Here the CDR3 reads CASSLAPGQGGQPQHF. The CDR3 DNA reads TGCGCCAGCAGCTTGGCCCCGGGACAGGGAGGCCAGCCCCAGCATTTT.

The chain combines TRBV29-1 with TRBJ1-4, with D perhaps matching TRBD1 (6 bases). The CDR3 length is 16 residues. Germline values: CDR1 SQVTM, CDR2 ANQGSEA. Trimming took 5 bases from V and 7 from J, leaving 23 bases between them. The CDR3 coding sequence is TGCAGCGTTTCCGGCTCTAGGGGGGGCGAGGTTGAAAAACTGTTTTTT. This sequence encodes CSVSGSRGGEVEKLFF.

The CDR3 sequence is CSVEGWRETQYF. CDR3 sequence (DNA): TGCAGCGTTGAAGGGTGGCGAGAGACCCAGTACTTC. J is TRBJ2-5 and V is TRBV29-1; no definite D call. Germline V gives CDR1 SQVTM, CDR2 ANQGSEA. Deletions cut 1 base from V and 4 bases from J, with 7 bases between. This CDR3 contains 12 residues.

The J gene is TRBJ1-5, the V gene TRBV6-2 or TRBV6-3; TRBD1 is a possible D gene (6 bases). CDR1 and CDR2 from the germline V gene are MNHEY and SVGEGT. Trimming left V 2 bases short and J 4 bases short, with 9 bases between. The length of the CDR3 is 14 residues. The CDR3 DNA is TGTGCCAGCAGTTACCCGGACAGAAATCAGCCCCAGCATTTT. It specifies CASSYPDRNQPQHF.

V and J are TRBV30 and TRBJ2-2; no reliable D call. The germline CDR1 and CDR2 sequences are GTSNPN and SVGIG (reference sequence). This CDR3 contains 14 residues. Trimming removed 8 bases at V and 0 bases at J, with 13 bases between. CDR3 DNA: TGTGCCCTAGAAGACGGCTCGAACACCGGGGAGCTGTTTTTT. Translation gives CALEDGSNTGELFF.

V usage is TRBV20-1 and J usage is TRBJ1-1; D is uncertain. There are 13 residues in the CDR3. V lost 0 bases and J lost 1, with 6 bases in between. Looked up from germline, CDR1 is DFQATT and CDR2 is SNEGSKA (reference sequence). In DNA form, the CDR3 reads TGCAGTGCTAGAGATGGGGAGAACACTGAAGCTTTCTTT. Its protein product is CSARDGENTEAFF.

The V and J genes are TRBV20-1 and TRBJ2-3, with 9 positions matching TRBD2. The CDR3 is 15 residues long. Trimming took 6 bases from V and 4 from J; bases not matched to a gene: 11. The germline gives CDR1 DFQATT, CDR2 SNEGSKA (reference sequence). The CDR3 loop is CSARGVLAGPDTQYF. CDR3 DNA: TGCAGTGCCCGCGGGGTGCTAGCGGGACCAGATACGCAGTATTTT.

The V and J genes are TRBV27 and TRBJ2-2; 8 bases map to TRBD1. V was clipped by 5 bases and J by 4 bases; unmatched bases: 6. The CDR3 length is 15 residues. Germline CDR1 MNHEY, CDR2 SMNVEV (reference sequence). CDR3 amino acids: CASSLQGARTGELFF. As DNA, the CDR3 is TGTGCCAGCAGTCTTCAGGGGGCTCGCACCGGGGAGCTGTTTTTT.

This chain uses TRBV20-1 with TRBJ2-1, with D unclear. V shed 3 bases and J shed 0 bases, with 9 bases lying between them. The CDR3 has 14 amino acids. Germline lookup yields CDR1 DFQATT and CDR2 SNEGSKA (reference sequence). In DNA, the CDR3 is TGCAGTGCTAGCGGGTCTAGCTCCTACAATGAGCAGTTCTTC. Its translation is CSASGSSSYNEQFF.

The chain is built from TRBV29-1 and TRBJ2-7, with D possibly called TRBD1 or TRBD2 (5 bases each). The germline V gene encodes CDR1 SQVTM and CDR2 ANQGSEA. The germline V and J ends were trimmed by 6 bases and 2 bases, with 14 bases remaining between them. There are 13 residues in the CDR3. CDR3 coding DNA: TGCAGCGTCCTTGGGACCGCCACCTACGAGCAGTACTTC. The encoded protein is CSVLGTATYEQYF.

The chain has TRBV5-4 and TRBJ2-1; D gene ambiguous. The CDR3 spans 15 residues. Trimming removed 2 bases at V and 7 bases at J, with 16 bases between. The germline V gene has CDR1 SGHNT and CDR2 YYREEE (reference sequence). CDR3 in DNA: TGTGCCAGCAGCTTTCTCATCGGGTTAACGAATGAGCAGTTCTTC. Protein sequence: CASSFLIGLTNEQFF.

The CDR3, as DNA: TGTGCCTGGAGCTACGGGCCGGGCGAGCAGTACTTC. Its translation: CAWSYGPGEQYF. The genes are TRBV30 and TRBJ2-7, with unresolved D. V was shortened by 3 bases and J by 6 bases, with 12 bases between the two germline ends. The CDR3 runs 12 residues. Germline assignment: CDR1 GTSNPN and CDR2 SVGIG (reference sequence).

This chain joins TRBV4-1 and TRBJ2-7; TRBD1 aligns across 11 bases. Trimming at V came to 1 base and at J to 1 base, leaving 3 bases not matched to a gene. CDR3 length: 16 amino acids. In germline, CDR1 is MGHRA, CDR2 YSYEKL. The CDR3 loop reads CASSQVWDRGSYEQYF. CDR3 nucleotide sequence: TGCGCCAGCAGCCAAGTTTGGGACAGGGGGTCCTACGAGCAGTACTTC.

J is TRBJ2-1 and V is TRBV5-1; 10 bases fit TRBD2. The CDR3 totals 19 residues. From germline, CDR1 is SGHRS and CDR2 YFSETQ. Germline trimming cut 3 bases from V and 5 bases from J; bases unmatched to any gene: 17. This CDR3 reads CASSSGLAIGYERDNEQFF. Written as DNA, the CDR3 is TGCGCCAGCAGCTCGGGACTAGCGATCGGGTACGAACGCGACAATGAGCAGTTCTTC.

The rearrangement uses TRBV25-1 and TRBJ2-5; tentatively, D is TRBD1 (6 bases). From germline, CDR1 is MGHDK and CDR2 SYGVNS. This CDR3 has 16 residues. The V gene lost 3 bases and the J gene lost 1 base, with 15 bases spanning the gap. The CDR3 DNA is TGTGCCAGCAGTGAGCCGGGACAACGAAGCCAAGAGACCCAGTACTTC. This encodes CASSEPGQRSQETQYF.

The chain uses TRBV19 and TRBJ2-7; D is possibly TRBD1 (6 bases). Trimming removed 6 bases from V and 4 bases from J, with 16 bases in between. The CDR3 length is 14 residues. Germline CDR1 LNHDA, CDR2 SQIVND (reference sequence). This CDR3 reads CASSPGQMGYEQYF. CDR3 sequence (DNA): TGTGCCAGTAGCCCAGGACAGATGGGGTACGAGCAGTACTTC.

V gene TRBV28 combines with J gene TRBJ2-3, with 8 bases that match TRBD1. The germline gives CDR1 MDHEN, CDR2 SYDVKM. Trimming at V came to 3 bases and at J to 3 bases, leaving 11 bases not matched to a gene. CDR3 length: 17 residues. In DNA, the CDR3 is TGTGCCAGCAGTTTCCCATCAGGGGGCGCGGGTACAGATACGCAGTATTTT. Translating gives CASSFPSGGAGTDTQYF.

This chain joins TRBV5-4 and TRBJ2-1; 7 nucleotides agree with TRBD1. V shed 4 bases, J shed 7 bases, and the junction held 8 bases outside the gene matches. Germline V gives CDR1 SGHNT, CDR2 YYREEE (reference sequence). The CDR3 has 14 amino acids. The CDR3 region has the DNA TGTGCCAGCAGCACCCCCGGGACAGAGAATGAGCAGTTCTTC. Amino acid sequence: CASSTPGTENEQFF.

The chain uses TRBV29-1 and TRBJ2-2; D is uncertain. Trimming took 4 bases from V and 4 from J, leaving 7 bases between them. Germline CDR1 reads SQVTM; CDR2 reads ANQGSEA. This CDR3 spans 12 amino acids. CDR3 in DNA: TGCAGCGTTGTACCGAGCACCGGGGAGCTGTTTTTT. The encoded protein is CSVVPSTGELFF.

CDR3 nucleotide sequence: TGTGCCACCAGCAGGGACAGGGAATACTATGGCTACACCTTC. Its protein product is CATSRDREYYGYTF. This chain joins TRBV15 and TRBJ1-2; 8 bases map to TRBD1. CDR3 length: 14 amino acids. CDR1 and CDR2 from the germline V gene are LNHNV and YYDKDF (reference sequence). The V segment lost 3 bases and the J segment 3 bases; nucleotides outside the gene matches: 3.